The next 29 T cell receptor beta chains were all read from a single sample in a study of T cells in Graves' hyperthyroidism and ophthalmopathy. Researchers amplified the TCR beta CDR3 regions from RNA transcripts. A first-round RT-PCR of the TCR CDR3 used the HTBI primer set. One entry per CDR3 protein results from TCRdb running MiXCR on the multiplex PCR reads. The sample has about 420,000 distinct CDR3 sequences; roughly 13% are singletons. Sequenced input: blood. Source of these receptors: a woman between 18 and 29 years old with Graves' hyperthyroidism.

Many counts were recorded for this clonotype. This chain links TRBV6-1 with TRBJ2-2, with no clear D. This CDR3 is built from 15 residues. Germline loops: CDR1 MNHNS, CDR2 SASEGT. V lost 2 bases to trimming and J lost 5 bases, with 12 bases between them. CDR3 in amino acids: CASSESPLGTGELFF. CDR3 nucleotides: TGTGCCAGCAGTGAAAGCCCGTTGGGGACCGGGGAGCTGTTTTTT.

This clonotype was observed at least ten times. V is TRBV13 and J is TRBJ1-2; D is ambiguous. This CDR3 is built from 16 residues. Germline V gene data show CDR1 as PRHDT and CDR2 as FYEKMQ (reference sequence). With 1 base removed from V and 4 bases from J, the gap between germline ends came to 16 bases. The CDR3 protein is CASSLDRATTSYGYTF. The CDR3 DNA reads TGTGCCAGCAGCTTAGATAGGGCGACGACTAGCTATGGCTACACCTTC.

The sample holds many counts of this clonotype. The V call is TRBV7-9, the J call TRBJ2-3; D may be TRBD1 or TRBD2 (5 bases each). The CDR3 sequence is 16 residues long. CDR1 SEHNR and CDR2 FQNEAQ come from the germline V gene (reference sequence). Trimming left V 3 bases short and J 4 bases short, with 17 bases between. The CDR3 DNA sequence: TGTGCCAGCAGCTTCCTCCGGGGACGAGGGTCAGATACGCAGTATTTT. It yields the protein CASSFLRGRGSDTQYF.

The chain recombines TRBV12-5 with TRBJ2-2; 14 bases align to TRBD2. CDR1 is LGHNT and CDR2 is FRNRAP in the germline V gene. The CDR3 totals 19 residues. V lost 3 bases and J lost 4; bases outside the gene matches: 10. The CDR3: CASGFLGLAGVVGTGELFF. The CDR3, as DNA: TGTGCTAGTGGTTTTCTGGGACTAGCGGGAGTCGTGGGCACCGGGGAGCTGTTTTTT.

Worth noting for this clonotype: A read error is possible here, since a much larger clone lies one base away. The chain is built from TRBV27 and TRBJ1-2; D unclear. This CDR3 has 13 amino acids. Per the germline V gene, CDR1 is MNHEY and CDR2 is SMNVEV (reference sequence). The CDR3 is CASSLRENYDYTF. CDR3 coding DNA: TGTGCCAGCAGTTTAAGAGAGAACTATGACTACACCTTC.

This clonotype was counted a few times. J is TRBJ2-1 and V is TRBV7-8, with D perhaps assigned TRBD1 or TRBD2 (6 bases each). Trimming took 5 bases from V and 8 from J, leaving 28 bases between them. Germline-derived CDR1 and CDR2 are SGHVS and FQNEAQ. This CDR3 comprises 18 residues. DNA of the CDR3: TGTGCCAGCAGCCTGGACAGAGGGGGGTCCCCCGGTCAGGATGAGCAGTTCTTC. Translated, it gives CASSLDRGGSPGQDEQFF. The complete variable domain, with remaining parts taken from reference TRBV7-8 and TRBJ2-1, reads GAGVSQSPRYKVAKRGQDVALRCDPISGHVSLFWYQQALGQGPEFLTYFQNEAQLDKSGLPSDRFFAERPEGSVSTLKIQRTQQEDSAVYLCASSLDRGGSPGQDEQFFGPGTRLTVL.

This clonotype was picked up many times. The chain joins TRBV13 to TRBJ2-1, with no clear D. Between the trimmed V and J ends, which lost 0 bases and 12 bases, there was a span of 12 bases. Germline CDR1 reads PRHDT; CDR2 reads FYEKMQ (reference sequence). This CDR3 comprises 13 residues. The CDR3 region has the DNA TGTGCCAGCAGCTTAGGGCCCCAGAACGGGCAGTTCTTC. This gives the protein CASSLGPQNGQFF.

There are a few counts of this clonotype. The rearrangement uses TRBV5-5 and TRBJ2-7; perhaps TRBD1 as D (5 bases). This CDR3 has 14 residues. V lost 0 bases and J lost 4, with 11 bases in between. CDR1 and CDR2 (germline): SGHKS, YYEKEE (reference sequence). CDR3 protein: CASSLDRRLYEQYF. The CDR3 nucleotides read TGTGCCAGCAGCTTGGACAGGCGTCTTTACGAGCAGTACTTC. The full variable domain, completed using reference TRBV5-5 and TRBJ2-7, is DAGVTQSPTHLIKTRGQQVTLRCSPISGHKSVSWYQQVLGQGPQFIFQYYEKEERGRGNFPDRFSARQFPNYSSELNVNALLLGDSALYLCASSLDRRLYEQYFGPGTRLTVT.

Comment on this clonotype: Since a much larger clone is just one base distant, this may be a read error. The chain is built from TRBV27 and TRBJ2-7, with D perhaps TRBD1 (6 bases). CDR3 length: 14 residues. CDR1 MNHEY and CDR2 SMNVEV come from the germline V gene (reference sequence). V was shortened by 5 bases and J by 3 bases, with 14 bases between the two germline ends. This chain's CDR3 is CASSVRQAGYEQYF. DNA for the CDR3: TGTGCCAGCAGTGTCCGACAGGCGGGCTACGAGCAGTACTTC.

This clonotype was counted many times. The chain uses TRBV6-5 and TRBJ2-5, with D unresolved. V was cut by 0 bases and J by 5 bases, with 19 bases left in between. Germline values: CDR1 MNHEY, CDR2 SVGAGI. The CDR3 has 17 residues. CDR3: CASSYSPLDSPRETQYF. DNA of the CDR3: TGTGCCAGCAGTTACTCCCCGCTTGACTCTCCTAGGGAGACCCAGTACTTC.

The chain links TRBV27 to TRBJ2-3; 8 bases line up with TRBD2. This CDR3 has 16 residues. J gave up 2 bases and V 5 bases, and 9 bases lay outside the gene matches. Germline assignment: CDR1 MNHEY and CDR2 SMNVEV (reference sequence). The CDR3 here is CASSPYGRGATDTQYF. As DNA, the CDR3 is TGTGCCAGCAGTCCGTACGGGAGGGGGGCCACAGATACGCAGTATTTT.

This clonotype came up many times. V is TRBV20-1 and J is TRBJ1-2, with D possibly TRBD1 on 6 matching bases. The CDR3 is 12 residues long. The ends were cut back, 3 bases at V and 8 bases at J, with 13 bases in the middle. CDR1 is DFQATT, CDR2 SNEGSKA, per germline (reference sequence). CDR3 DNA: TGCAGTGCTAGGGAAGGGGGACGGGGCTACACCTTC. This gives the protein CSAREGGRGYTF.

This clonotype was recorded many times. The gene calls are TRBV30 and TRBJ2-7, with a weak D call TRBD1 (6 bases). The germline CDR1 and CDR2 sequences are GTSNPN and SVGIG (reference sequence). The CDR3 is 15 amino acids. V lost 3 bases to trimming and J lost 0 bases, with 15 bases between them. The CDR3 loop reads CAWSVGQPTSYEQYF. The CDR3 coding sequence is TGTGCCTGGAGCGTAGGACAGCCAACCTCCTACGAGCAGTACTTC.

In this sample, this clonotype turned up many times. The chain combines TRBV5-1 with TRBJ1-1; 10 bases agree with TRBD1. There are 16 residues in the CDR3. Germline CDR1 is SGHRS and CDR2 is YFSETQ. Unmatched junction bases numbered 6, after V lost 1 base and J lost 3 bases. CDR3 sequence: CASSLRDRGTDTEAFF. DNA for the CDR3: TGCGCCAGCAGCTTGAGGGACAGGGGTACGGACACTGAAGCTTTCTTT.

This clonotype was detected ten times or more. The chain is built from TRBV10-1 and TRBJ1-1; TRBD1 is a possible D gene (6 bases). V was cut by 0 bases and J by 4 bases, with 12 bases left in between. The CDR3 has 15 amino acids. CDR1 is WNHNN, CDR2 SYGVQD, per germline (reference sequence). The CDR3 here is CASSESLGASTEAFF. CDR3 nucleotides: TGCGCCAGCAGTGAGTCGTTGGGGGCAAGCACTGAAGCTTTCTTT.

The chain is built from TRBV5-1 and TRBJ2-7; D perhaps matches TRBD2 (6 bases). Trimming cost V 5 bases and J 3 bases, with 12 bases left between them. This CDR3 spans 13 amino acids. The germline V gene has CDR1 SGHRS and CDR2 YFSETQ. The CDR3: CASRSSGSYEQYF. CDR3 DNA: TGCGCCAGCAGGAGTAGCGGAAGCTACGAGCAGTACTTC. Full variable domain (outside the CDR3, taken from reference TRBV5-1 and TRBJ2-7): KAGVTQTPRYLIKTRGQQVTLSCSPISGHRSVSWYQQTPGQGLQFLFEYFSETQRNKGNFPGRFSGRQFSNSRSEMNVSTLELGDSALYLCASRSSGSYEQYFGPGTRLTVT.

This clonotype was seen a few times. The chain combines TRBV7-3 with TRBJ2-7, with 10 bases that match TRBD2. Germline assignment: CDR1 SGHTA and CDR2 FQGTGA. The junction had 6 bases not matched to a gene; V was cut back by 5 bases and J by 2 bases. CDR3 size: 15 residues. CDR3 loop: CASSLRSGRAYEQYF. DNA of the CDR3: TGTGCCAGCAGCCTCAGAAGCGGGAGGGCCTACGAGCAGTACTTC.

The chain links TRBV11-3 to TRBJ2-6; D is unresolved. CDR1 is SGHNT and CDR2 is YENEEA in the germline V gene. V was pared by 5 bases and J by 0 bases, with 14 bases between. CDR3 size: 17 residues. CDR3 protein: CASSQNSGPSGANVLTF. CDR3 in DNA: TGTGCCAGCAGCCAAAATTCGGGCCCCTCTGGGGCCAACGTCCTGACTTTC.

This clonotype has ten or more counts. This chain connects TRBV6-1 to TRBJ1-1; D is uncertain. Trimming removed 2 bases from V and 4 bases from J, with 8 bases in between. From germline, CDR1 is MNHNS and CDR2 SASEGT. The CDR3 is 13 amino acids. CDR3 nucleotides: TGTGCCAGCAGTGAATTTTTCTCCACTGAAGCTTTCTTT. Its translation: CASSEFFSTEAFF.

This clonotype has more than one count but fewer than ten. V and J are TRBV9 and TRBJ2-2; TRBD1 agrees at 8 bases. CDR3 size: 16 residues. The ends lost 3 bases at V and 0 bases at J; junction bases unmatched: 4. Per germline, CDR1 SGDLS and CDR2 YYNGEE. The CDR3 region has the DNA TGTGCCAGCAGCGCGCAGGACAGGGCGAACACCGGGGAGCTGTTTTTT. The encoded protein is CASSAQDRANTGELFF.

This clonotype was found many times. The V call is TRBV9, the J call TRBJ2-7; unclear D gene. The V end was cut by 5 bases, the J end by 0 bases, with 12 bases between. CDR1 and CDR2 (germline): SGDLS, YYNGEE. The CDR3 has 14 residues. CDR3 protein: CASSPRSRSYEQYF. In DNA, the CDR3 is TGTGCCAGCAGTCCCAGGTCCCGCTCCTACGAGCAGTACTTC.

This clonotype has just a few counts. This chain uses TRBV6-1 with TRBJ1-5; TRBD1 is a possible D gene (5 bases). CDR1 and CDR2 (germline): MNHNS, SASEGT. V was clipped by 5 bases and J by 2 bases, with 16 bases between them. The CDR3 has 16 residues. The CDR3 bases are TGTGCCAGCAGTTCGACGGCGGGGCCCCGCAATCAGCCCCAGCATTTT. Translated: CASSSTAGPRNQPQHF.

The CDR3 sequence: CASSDGTSLPPETQYF. The CDR3, as DNA: TGTGCCAGCAGCGACGGGACTAGCCTCCCGCCCGAGACCCAGTACTTC. The genes are TRBV9 and TRBJ2-5; 9 bases match TRBD2. Germline V gives CDR1 SGDLS, CDR2 YYNGEE. Unmatched junction bases numbered 11, after V lost 3 bases and J lost 5 bases. The CDR3 is 16 amino acids.

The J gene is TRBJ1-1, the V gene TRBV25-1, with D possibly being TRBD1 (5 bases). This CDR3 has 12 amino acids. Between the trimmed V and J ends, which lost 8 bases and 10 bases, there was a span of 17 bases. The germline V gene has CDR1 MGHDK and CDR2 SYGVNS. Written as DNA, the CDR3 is TGTGCCAGCCCACCCCCCGGACACGGAGCTTTCTTT. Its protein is CASPPPGHGAFF.

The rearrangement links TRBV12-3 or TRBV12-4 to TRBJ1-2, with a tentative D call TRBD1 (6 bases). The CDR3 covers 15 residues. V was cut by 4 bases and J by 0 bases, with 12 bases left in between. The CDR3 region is CASSYRVLTNYGYTF. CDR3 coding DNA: TGTGCCAGCAGTTACAGGGTACTGACTAACTATGGCTACACCTTC.

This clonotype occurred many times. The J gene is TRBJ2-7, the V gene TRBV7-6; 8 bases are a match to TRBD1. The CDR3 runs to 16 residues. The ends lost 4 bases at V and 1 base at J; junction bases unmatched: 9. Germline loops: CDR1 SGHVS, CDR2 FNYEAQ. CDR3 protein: CASSYLDRGGSYEQYF. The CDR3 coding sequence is TGTGCCAGCAGCTACCTAGACAGGGGTGGGTCCTACGAGCAGTACTTC.

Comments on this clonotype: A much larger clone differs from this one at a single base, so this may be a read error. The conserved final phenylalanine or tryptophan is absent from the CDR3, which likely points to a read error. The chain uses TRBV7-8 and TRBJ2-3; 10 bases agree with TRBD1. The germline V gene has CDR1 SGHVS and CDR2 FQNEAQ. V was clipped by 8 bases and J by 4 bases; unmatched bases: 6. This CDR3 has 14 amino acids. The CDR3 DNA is TGTGCCAGCTGGGACAGGGGATCCCCAGATACGCAGTATTAT. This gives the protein CASWDRGSPDTQYY.

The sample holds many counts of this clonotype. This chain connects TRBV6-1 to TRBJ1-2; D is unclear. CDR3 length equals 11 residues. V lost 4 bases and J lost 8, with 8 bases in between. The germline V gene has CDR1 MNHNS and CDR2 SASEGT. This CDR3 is CASSVQYGYTF. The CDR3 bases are TGTGCCAGCAGTGTTCAGTACGGCTACACCTTC.

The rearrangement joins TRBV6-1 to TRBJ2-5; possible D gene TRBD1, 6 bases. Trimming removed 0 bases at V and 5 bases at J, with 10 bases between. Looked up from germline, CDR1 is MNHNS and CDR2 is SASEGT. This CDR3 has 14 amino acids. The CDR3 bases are TGTGCCAGCAGTGAAGCGGGGGCAGGGGAGACCCAGTACTTC. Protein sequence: CASSEAGAGETQYF.